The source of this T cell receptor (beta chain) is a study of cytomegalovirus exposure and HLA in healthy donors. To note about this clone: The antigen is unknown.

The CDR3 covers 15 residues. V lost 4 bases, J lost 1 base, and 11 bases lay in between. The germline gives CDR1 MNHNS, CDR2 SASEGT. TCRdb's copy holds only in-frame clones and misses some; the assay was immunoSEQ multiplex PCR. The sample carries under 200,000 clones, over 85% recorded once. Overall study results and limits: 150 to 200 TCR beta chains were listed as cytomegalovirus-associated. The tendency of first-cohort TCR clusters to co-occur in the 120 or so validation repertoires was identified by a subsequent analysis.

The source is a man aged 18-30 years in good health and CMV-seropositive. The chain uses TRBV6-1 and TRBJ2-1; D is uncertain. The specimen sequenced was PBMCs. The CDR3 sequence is CASSARVESYNEQFF. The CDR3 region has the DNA TGTGCCAGCAGTGCTCGAGTTGAATCCTACAATGAGCAGTTCTTC.